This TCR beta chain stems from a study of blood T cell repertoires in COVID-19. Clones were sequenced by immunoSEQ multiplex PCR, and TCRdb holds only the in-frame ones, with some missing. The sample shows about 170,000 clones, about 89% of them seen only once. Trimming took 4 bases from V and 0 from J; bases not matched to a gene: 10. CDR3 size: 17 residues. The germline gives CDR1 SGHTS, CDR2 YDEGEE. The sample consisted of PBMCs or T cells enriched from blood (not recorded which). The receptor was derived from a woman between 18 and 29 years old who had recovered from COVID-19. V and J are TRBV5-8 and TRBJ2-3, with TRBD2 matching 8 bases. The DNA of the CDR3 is TGTGCCAGCAGCAACCCACGGACTAGCCGGAGCACAGATACGCAGTATTTT. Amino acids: CASSNPRTSRSTDTQYF.